The rows below give T cell receptor beta chains drawn from one sample of a study of graft-versus-host responses after intestinal transplantation. Antigens for these TCRs are unknown. Profiled with immunoSEQ multiplex PCR; TCRdb holds only in-frame clones, not every one. Among over 85,000 clones listed, 75% to 95% were seen once. Sample: unstimulated CD4+ T cells sorted from spleen or lymph node cells, taken before transplant. All receptors derive from a human donor who was the organ donor for an intestinal transplant. The CDR3 runs from the conserved cysteine through the conserved F or W. D genes are given only for firm matches. Not all rows give a size; the values are once, few, many and, for expanded clones, a class.

clone_size: .; j_call: TRBJ2-1; d_call: TRBD2; v_call: TRBV4-1; cdr3_nt: TGCGCCAGCAGCCAAGCGAGCGGGGGATACAATGAGCAGTTCTTC; cdr3_aa: CASSQASGGYNEQFF
clone_size: .; j_call: TRBJ2-7; d_call: TRBD1; v_call: TRBV6-5; cdr3_nt: TGTGCCAGCAGCCCAGGGGGAATTGGCGAGCAGTACTTC; cdr3_aa: CASSPGGIGEQYF
clone_size: .; j_call: TRBJ1-1; d_call: TRBD1; v_call: TRBV6-5; cdr3_nt: TGTGCCAGCAGTTACTCTCGACAGGGGAGGGGGACTGAAGCTTTCTTT; cdr3_aa: CASSYSRQGRGTEAFF
clone_size: .; j_call: TRBJ1-5; d_call: TRBD1; v_call: TRBV27; cdr3_nt: TGTGCCAGCAGACGTACCGGGACAGGGGGCCGGGGCAATCAGCCCCAGCATTTT; cdr3_aa: CASRRTGTGGRGNQPQHF
clone_size: .; j_call: TRBJ2-5; d_call: TRBD1; v_call: TRBV5-1; cdr3_nt: TGCGCCAGCAGTTGGACAGGAGAAGAGACCCAGTACTTC; cdr3_aa: CASSWTGEETQYF
clone_size: .; j_call: TRBJ1-6; d_call: TRBD1; v_call: TRBV4-3; cdr3_nt: TGCGCCAGCAGCCAAGCAGGGGGGCCGAATTCACCCCTCCACTTT; cdr3_aa: CASSQAGGPNSPLHF
clone_size: .; j_call: TRBJ2-1; d_call: .; v_call: TRBV7-2; cdr3_nt: TGTGCCAGCAGCTTAATACTAGCTGTTGAGCAGTTCTTC; cdr3_aa: CASSLILAVEQFF
clone_size: few; j_call: TRBJ1-1; d_call: .; v_call: TRBV10-3; cdr3_nt: TGTGCCATCAGTGACCCGGGTTATAACACTGAAGCTTTCTTT; cdr3_aa: CAISDPGYNTEAFF
clone_size: .; j_call: TRBJ2-7; d_call: .; v_call: TRBV20-1; cdr3_nt: TGCAGTGCTAGGGGACTTGTAGAGCAGTACTTC; cdr3_aa: CSARGLVEQYF
clone_size: .; j_call: TRBJ2-7; d_call: .; v_call: TRBV6-5; cdr3_nt: TGTGCCAGCAGAACCGGGACACTGAACTACGAGCAGTACTTC; cdr3_aa: CASRTGTLNYEQYF
clone_size: .; j_call: TRBJ2-4; d_call: .; v_call: TRBV7-9; cdr3_nt: TGTGCCAGCAGCTTATCGGCAGGAGCCAAAAACATTCAGTACTTC; cdr3_aa: CASSLSAGAKNIQYF
clone_size: .; j_call: TRBJ1-1; d_call: .; v_call: TRBV5-1; cdr3_nt: TGCGCCAGCAGCTACTACAGGGCCAACACTGAAGCTTTCTTT; cdr3_aa: CASSYYRANTEAFF
clone_size: .; j_call: TRBJ2-5; d_call: TRBD2; v_call: TRBV19; cdr3_nt: TGTGCCAGTAGTATCGCTAGCGGGGGGGCAGAGACCCAGTACTTC; cdr3_aa: CASSIASGGAETQYF
clone_size: .; j_call: TRBJ1-2; d_call: TRBD1; v_call: TRBV9; cdr3_nt: TGTGCCAGCAGCGTAATGACAGGGACCAATGGCTACACCTTC; cdr3_aa: CASSVMTGTNGYTF
clone_size: .; j_call: TRBJ1-5; d_call: TRBD1; v_call: TRBV28; cdr3_nt: TGTGCCAGCAGCCGCGCCAGGGGGAATCAGCCCCAGCATTTT; cdr3_aa: CASSRARGNQPQHF
clone_size: .; j_call: TRBJ1-2; d_call: .; v_call: TRBV7-2; cdr3_nt: TGTGCCAGCAGTATGCAGGGGTTAAACTATGGCTACACCTTC; cdr3_aa: CASSMQGLNYGYTF
clone_size: .; j_call: TRBJ2-5; d_call: .; v_call: TRBV5-1; cdr3_nt: TGCGCCAGCAGCCTGACAACGGCCCAAGAGACCCAGTACTTC; cdr3_aa: CASSLTTAQETQYF
clone_size: .; j_call: TRBJ1-2; d_call: TRBD1; v_call: TRBV4-2; cdr3_nt: TGTGCCAGCAGCCATGGGACAGGGGATGGCTACACCTTC; cdr3_aa: CASSHGTGDGYTF
clone_size: .; j_call: TRBJ2-7; d_call: TRBD1; v_call: TRBV19; cdr3_nt: TGTGCCAGCAAGGGACAGAACTCCTACGAGCAGTACTTC; cdr3_aa: CASKGQNSYEQYF
clone_size: .; j_call: TRBJ1-6; d_call: TRBD1; v_call: TRBV25-1; cdr3_nt: TGTGCCAGCCGGGGACAGGGGAGCTGGTCCTATAATTCACCCCTCCACTTT; cdr3_aa: CASRGQGSWSYNSPLHF
clone_size: .; j_call: TRBJ2-6; d_call: TRBD1; v_call: TRBV4-1; cdr3_nt: TGCGCCAGCAGCCAGACCGGGACAGGGGTAACTGGGGCCAACGTCCTGACTTTC; cdr3_aa: CASSQTGTGVTGANVLTF
clone_size: .; j_call: TRBJ2-1; d_call: .; v_call: TRBV4-2; cdr3_nt: TGTGCCAGCAGCCACGACCTCCCGGGAACTCAGTTCTTC; cdr3_aa: CASSHDLPGTQFF
clone_size: .; j_call: TRBJ2-1; d_call: TRBD1; v_call: TRBV18; cdr3_nt: TGTGCCAGCTCGCGACAGGGGGGCCGTAACGAGCAGTTCTTC; cdr3_aa: CASSRQGGRNEQFF
clone_size: .; j_call: TRBJ2-7; d_call: .; v_call: TRBV7-9; cdr3_nt: TGTGCCAGCAGCCGTTTGGGGGGGCCCACCGAGCAGTACTTC; cdr3_aa: CASSRLGGPTEQYF